Sequencing of this T cell receptor beta chain was carried out in a study of T cell responses to AZD1222 COVID-19 vaccine. Repertoires were generated with immunoSEQ multiplex PCR, while TCRdb's copy carries only in-frame clones and drops some. The table has under 150,000 clones, approximately 90% seen once. As concerns this clone: What it binds is not known.

Study observations and caveats: Two AZD1222 doses significantly raised spike-specific TCR breadth and depth over controls. Regions left unmutated in variants are reportedly the target of nearly half of spike-specific TCRs.

The junction had 7 bases not matched to a gene; V was cut back by 7 bases and J by 5 bases. Per germline, CDR1 MDHEN and CDR2 SYDVKM. CDR3 length equals 14 residues. Source: peripheral blood, taken 28 days after the second AZD1222 dose. This receptor was identified in an adult who received the AZD1222 COVID-19 vaccine. V usage is TRBV28 and J usage is TRBJ2-5; 10 bases are shared with TRBD1. CDR3 in DNA: TGTGCCAGCAACCGACAGGGGGCGGGGGAGACCCAGTACTTC. Translating it yields CASNRQGAGETQYF.